The 30 T cell receptor beta chains below all came from one sample that was sequenced in a study of identical twins (dated by TCRdb to the mid-2010s). The library was prepared using 5' RACE. Sequencing used an Illumina HiSeq 2000. In TCRdb, the public reads were trimmed at Q25 with fastp and aligned with MiXCR, with productive beta chains retained. CDR3 protein duplicates are merged, each entry listing the most common genes and DNA. This sample holds some 500,000 distinct CDR3 sequences; roughly a fifth were observed only once. In total, the top ten clones hold around 0.91% of the sample. A further study also used this sample, focusing on T cells expressing NK-cell markers.

The sequencing sample was made of CD4+ T cells sorted from blood. These receptors came from a woman younger than 35 in good health.

At least ten counts were recorded for this clonotype. CDR3 region: CSARGLAYEQYF. Here the CDR3 DNA reads TGCAGTGCTAGAGGACTGGCCTACGAGCAGTACTTC. The chain links TRBV20-1 to TRBJ2-7; unclear D gene. V lost 1 base to trimming and J lost 2 bases, with 6 bases between them. CDR1 DFQATT and CDR2 SNEGSKA come from the germline V gene (reference sequence). CDR3 size: 12 residues.

The chain uses TRBV20-1 and TRBJ1-1; TRBD1 agrees at 10 bases. V was clipped by 5 bases and J by 1 base; unmatched bases: 4. Per germline, CDR1 DFQATT and CDR2 SNEGSKA (reference sequence). CDR3 length: 14 residues. CDR3: CSARDRGPNTEAFF. The DNA of the CDR3 is TGCAGTGCTCGGGACAGGGGACCGAACACTGAAGCTTTCTTT.

This clonotype has a handful of counts. This chain connects TRBV20-1 to TRBJ1-5, with D unclear. Germline V gene data show CDR1 as DFQATT and CDR2 as SNEGSKA (reference sequence). The CDR3 has 13 residues. The V end lost 7 bases, the J end lost 6 bases, and 16 bases lay between the germline ends. In DNA form, the CDR3 reads TGCAGTGTACCGGGAACTTCAGGTCAGCCCCAGCATTTT. This translates into CSVPGTSGQPQHF.

V and J are TRBV11-3 and TRBJ2-7; the match to TRBD2 covers 11 bases. After removal of 3 bases from V and 7 bases from J, the junction contained 2 bases not matched to a gene. Per the germline V gene, CDR1 is SGHNT and CDR2 is YENEEA. The CDR3 totals 13 residues. The CDR3 nucleotides are TGTGCCAGCAGCTTGACTAGCGGGGCGGAGCAGTACTTC. This encodes CASSLTSGAEQYF.

The chain recombines TRBV20-1 with TRBJ1-1; D not resolved. This CDR3 is 12 amino acids long. Germline V lookup: CDR1 DFQATT, CDR2 SNEGSKA (reference sequence). This CDR3 reads CSLLKLNTEAFF. In nucleotides, the CDR3 is TGCAGCCTCCTAAAATTGAACACTGAAGCTTTCTTT.

The chain combines TRBV5-1 with TRBJ2-5; 10 bases fit TRBD1. The CDR3 has 14 residues. V lost 8 bases to trimming and J lost 1 base; unmatched junction nucleotides: 5. Germline loops: CDR1 SGHRS, CDR2 YFSETQ. The CDR3 reads CASRDRGGQETQYF. The CDR3 DNA reads TGCGCCAGTCGGGACAGGGGTGGCCAAGAGACCCAGTACTTC.

This clonotype has a single count. V usage is TRBV27 and J usage is TRBJ2-7, with 7 bases lining up with TRBD1. The J segment lost 7 bases and the V segment lost 4 bases, leaving 10 bases of the junction unmatched. The CDR3 totals 14 residues. Germline V gives CDR1 MNHEY, CDR2 SMNVEV (reference sequence). The CDR3 region is CASSSTGVMGEQYF. The CDR3 DNA sequence: TGTGCCAGCAGTTCTACAGGGGTCATGGGGGAGCAGTACTTC.

This clonotype showed up just a few times. V is TRBV3-1 and J is TRBJ1-1, with a possible D match to TRBD1 (6 bases). The CDR3 is 15 amino acids. Per the germline V gene, CDR1 is LGHDT and CDR2 is YNNKEL (reference sequence). Trimming left V 5 bases short and J 0 bases short, with 13 bases between. In nucleotides, the CDR3 is TGTGCCAGCAGCAAGCGGGACACCCTGAACACTGAAGCTTTCTTT. Protein sequence: CASSKRDTLNTEAFF.

This clonotype was recorded a few times. This chain uses TRBV29-1 with TRBJ2-1, with 10 bases that match TRBD2. Germline V gene sequence: CDR1 SQVTM, CDR2 ANQGSEA. The V gene end was trimmed by 6 bases and the J gene end by 6 bases; junction bases not matched to a gene: 8. This CDR3 is built from 14 residues. CDR3 residues: CSVVRTSGTNEQFF. DNA for the CDR3: TGCAGCGTGGTAAGGACTAGCGGTACCAATGAGCAGTTCTTC.

This clonotype was seen only a few times. V is TRBV4-2 and J is TRBJ2-7; TRBD2 aligns across 7 bases. Germline values: CDR1 LGHNA, CDR2 YNFKEQ. The CDR3 length is 16 residues. With V trimmed by 0 bases and J by 6 bases, 11 bases remained unmatched. DNA for the CDR3: TGTGCCAGCAGCCAAGATTCCATTCTGGGGGGGAGCGAGCAGTACTTC. This encodes CASSQDSILGGSEQYF.

This chain connects TRBV12-3 or TRBV12-4 to TRBJ2-7, with D possibly matching TRBD2 (7 bases). Deletions cut 5 bases from V and 2 bases from J, with 16 bases between. This CDR3 has 15 residues. In nucleotides, the CDR3 is TGTGCCAGCAGTCGAGGGGGGGATAGCACCTACGAGCAGTACTTC. Its protein product is CASSRGGDSTYEQYF.

The chain links TRBV20-1 to TRBJ1-1; D is undetermined. Germline CDR1 DFQATT, CDR2 SNEGSKA (reference sequence). This CDR3 region has 12 residues. Between the trimmed V and J ends, which lost 3 bases and 7 bases, there was a span of 12 bases. As DNA, the CDR3 is TGCAGTGCTAGCCCCCGGAAAAGTGAAGCTTTCTTT. This sequence encodes CSASPRKSEAFF.

This clonotype was counted a few times. This sequence joins TRBV6-2 or TRBV6-3 and TRBJ2-1; TRBD2 aligns across 13 bases. The CDR3 length is 15 residues. From germline, CDR1 is MNHEY and CDR2 SVGEGT. Losses at the gene ends were 7 bases for V and 6 bases for J; bases not matched to a gene: 6. For the CDR3, the DNA is TGTGCCAGCAAGTATCGGACTAGCGGGAGCAATGAGCAGTTCTTC. It is translated as CASKYRTSGSNEQFF.

This clonotype was picked up a small number of times. The genes are TRBV7-6 and TRBJ2-7, with 10 nucleotides matching TRBD1. CDR1 and CDR2 from the germline V gene are SGHVS and FNYEAQ. V shed 5 bases, J shed 1 base, and the junction held 8 bases outside the gene matches. The CDR3 extends over 16 amino acids. CDR3 sequence (DNA): TGTGCCAGCAGCGTCATGACAGGGGGCCTATCCTACGAGCAGTACTTC. Translating it yields CASSVMTGGLSYEQYF.

V gene TRBV27 combines with J gene TRBJ2-1; possibly TRBD2 for D (5 bases). Per germline, CDR1 MNHEY and CDR2 SMNVEV (reference sequence). Between the trimmed V and J ends, which lost 3 bases and 0 bases, there was a span of 6 bases. CDR3 length: 14 amino acids. CDR3 amino acids: CASSFEGSYNEQFF. In DNA, the CDR3 is TGTGCCAGCAGTTTCGAGGGCTCCTACAATGAGCAGTTCTTC.

The chain couples TRBV12-3 or TRBV12-4 to TRBJ1-6; 7 bases map to TRBD1. J gave up 6 bases and V 6 bases, and 14 bases lay outside the gene matches. The CDR3 totals 17 residues. CDR3 coding DNA: TGTGCCAGCAGCCGATCGACAGGGATAATGTTTAATTCACCCCTCCACTTT. This sequence encodes CASSRSTGIMFNSPLHF.

The table lists this clonotype with a few counts. The chain joins TRBV10-3 to TRBJ2-1; D is undetermined. CDR3 length equals 15 residues. The ends were cut back, 7 bases at V and 0 bases at J, with 13 bases in the middle. Germline CDR1 is ENHRY and CDR2 is SYGVKD. The CDR3 DNA is TGTGCCATCAAGCCGAGCTCCAGCTCCTACAATGAGCAGTTCTTC. Its translation is CAIKPSSSSYNEQFF.

This clonotype was found a few times. The chain has TRBV13 and TRBJ2-1; TRBD1 aligns across 7 bases. The ends lost 5 bases at V and 3 bases at J; junction bases unmatched: 28. CDR1 is PRHDT, CDR2 FYEKMQ, per germline (reference sequence). This CDR3 is 22 amino acids long. The CDR3 region is CASSETRPPRDRALHYYNEQFF. The CDR3 nucleotides read TGTGCCAGCAGCGAAACAAGACCGCCCCGCGACAGGGCACTTCACTACTACAATGAGCAGTTCTTC.

This clonotype was detected only a few times. The chain is built from TRBV3-1 and TRBJ2-4; D remains unclear. The CDR3 sequence is 13 residues long. V lost 1 base and J 5 bases, leaving 6 bases between the germline ends. Germline CDR1 LGHDT, CDR2 YNNKEL (reference sequence). The CDR3 protein is CASSQGVENIQYF. The CDR3 nucleotides are TGTGCCAGCAGCCAAGGAGTAGAAAACATTCAGTACTTC.

The rearrangement links TRBV7-2 to TRBJ1-1; no clear D. Germline V gives CDR1 SGHTA, CDR2 FQGNSA. The V end was cut by 4 bases, the J end by 2 bases, with 8 bases between. CDR3 length: 13 residues. CDR3: CASSSRFNTEAFF. The CDR3, as DNA: TGTGCCAGCAGCTCCAGGTTCAACACTGAAGCTTTCTTT.

This clonotype was counted only a few times. The chain combines TRBV7-9 with TRBJ2-3, with 9 bases aligning to TRBD1. After removal of 1 base from V and 2 bases from J, the junction contained 4 bases not matched to a gene. This CDR3 region has 16 residues. CDR1 and CDR2 from the germline V gene are SEHNR and FQNEAQ (reference sequence). This chain's CDR3 is CASSLGGTGITDTQYF. Written as DNA, the CDR3 is TGTGCCAGCAGCTTAGGTGGGACAGGGATCACAGATACGCAGTATTTT. Full variable domain (missing parts from reference TRBV7-9 and TRBJ2-3): DTGVSQNPRHKITKRGQNVTFRCDPISEHNRLYWYRQTLGQGPEFLTYFQNEAQLEKSRLLSDRFSAERPKGSFSTLEIQRTEQGDSAMYLCASSLGGTGITDTQYFGPGTRLTVL.

The gene calls are TRBV29-1 and TRBJ2-2; possibly TRBD1 for D (6 bases). This CDR3 contains 12 residues. Deletions cut 7 bases from V and 6 bases from J, with 12 bases between. Germline values: CDR1 SQVTM, CDR2 ANQGSEA. This chain's CDR3 is CSALTGPGELFF. The CDR3 DNA reads TGCAGCGCCCTGACAGGTCCCGGGGAGCTGTTTTTT.

This clonotype was counted a single time. V gene TRBV7-9 combines with J gene TRBJ2-1, with D possibly matching TRBD2 (6 bases). The germline V gene encodes CDR1 SEHNR and CDR2 FQNEAQ (reference sequence). The CDR3 spans 16 residues. The V and J ends lost 5 bases and 4 bases respectively, with 18 bases between them. The CDR3 loop is CASSPRRLVPYNEQFF. CDR3 nucleotide sequence: TGTGCCAGCAGCCCGAGGAGACTAGTCCCTTACAATGAGCAGTTCTTC.

The sample holds a few counts of this clonotype. CDR3 residues: CASRRTSGRGNEQFF. The CDR3 DNA follows: TGTGCCAGCAGAAGGACTAGCGGGAGGGGCAATGAGCAGTTCTTC. The chain joins TRBV12-3 or TRBV12-4 to TRBJ2-1; TRBD2 matches 15 bases. J gave up 6 bases and V 6 bases, and 3 bases lay outside the gene matches. CDR3 length: 15 amino acids.

This clonotype was observed a handful of times. The chain recombines TRBV5-1 with TRBJ2-2, with unresolved D. Germline CDR1 reads SGHRS; CDR2 reads YFSETQ. V lost 1 base and J 3 bases, leaving 7 bases between the germline ends. This CDR3 is 14 amino acids long. The CDR3 region is CASSLMVDTGELFF. The CDR3 nucleotides read TGCGCCAGCAGCTTGATGGTCGACACCGGGGAGCTGTTTTTT.

This clonotype showed up just a few times. The chain employs TRBV7-9 and TRBJ2-7, with TRBD1 as a possible D gene (5 bases). Trimming removed 5 bases at V and 2 bases at J, with 13 bases between. CDR3 length: 14 amino acids. Germline CDR1 is SEHNR and CDR2 is FQNEAQ (reference sequence). The chain's CDR3 is CASSHGDRAYEQYF. CDR3 nucleotides: TGTGCCAGCAGCCATGGAGACAGAGCCTACGAGCAGTACTTC.

This clonotype was detected only a few times. The chain recombines TRBV4-1 with TRBJ2-5; D unresolved. The V end lost 6 bases, the J end lost 4 bases, and 12 bases lay between the germline ends. The germline V gene encodes CDR1 MGHRA and CDR2 YSYEKL. The length of the CDR3 is 13 residues. The CDR3 sequence is CASSRAAVETQYF. In DNA form, the CDR3 reads TGCGCCAGCAGTCGGGCGGCTGTAGAGACCCAGTACTTC.

This clonotype was seen only a few times. This sequence joins TRBV6-2 or TRBV6-3 and TRBJ2-1; maybe TRBD2 (5 bases). Deletions cut 6 bases from V and 14 bases from J, with 23 bases between. This CDR3 has 14 residues. Germline-derived CDR1 and CDR2 are MNHEY and SVGEGT. The DNA of the CDR3 is TGTGCCAGCAGCGCAAGGTCGGGAACGGTGATGAAGTTCTTC. It yields the protein CASSARSGTVMKFF.

The chain joins TRBV20-1 to TRBJ2-1; D is unresolved. Germline lookup yields CDR1 DFQATT and CDR2 SNEGSKA (reference sequence). V was pared by 5 bases and J by 8 bases, with 10 bases between. This CDR3 is built from 11 residues. CDR3 sequence: CSAFRADEQFF. DNA of the CDR3: TGCAGTGCTTTCCGGGCCGATGAGCAGTTCTTC.

This clonotype was counted a few times. The rearrangement links TRBV7-9 to TRBJ2-1; D remains unclear. The V end lost 1 base, the J end lost 5 bases, and 3 bases lay between the germline ends. The CDR3 contains 12 residues. CDR1 and CDR2 from the germline V gene are SEHNR and FQNEAQ (reference sequence). The CDR3 here is CASSLVDNEQFF. In nucleotides, the CDR3 is TGTGCCAGCAGCTTAGTTGACAATGAGCAGTTCTTC.